These 2 T cell receptor beta chains came from one sample sequenced in a study of T cells after posttransplantation cyclophosphamide. Measured with immunoSEQ multiplex PCR; TCRdb has only the in-frame clones, and not every one. The sample includes about 43,000 clones, about 92% seen only once; the top ten take roughly 2.5%. Treatment was busulfan-fludarabine conditioning, a marrow graft, and cyclophosphamide on days +3 and +4. The sequencing here drew on PBMCs, taken roughly 60 days after allogeneic stem cell transplant with posttransplant cyclophosphamide. The receptor set was obtained from a male patient in his sixties who received an allogeneic stem cell transplant from a related donor and was CMV-positive. Some T cells may be graft donor cells.

The V and J genes are TRBV2 and TRBJ1-4; D gene unclear. The ends were cut back, 6 bases at V and 0 bases at J, with 8 bases in the middle. Germline CDR1 is SNHLY and CDR2 is FYNNEI. The CDR3 length is 14 residues. CDR3 nucleotides: TGTGCCAGCAGGGTGCGGGCAACTAATGAAAAACTGTTTTTT. It translates to CASRVRATNEKLFF.

This chain links TRBV2 with TRBJ1-2; possible D gene TRBD1, 5 bases. Trimming removed 6 bases from V and 5 bases from J, with 25 bases in between. The CDR3 is 17 amino acids. Germline assignment: CDR1 SNHLY and CDR2 FYNNEI. The chain's CDR3 is CASRSGVDGPILYGYTF. Written as DNA, the CDR3 is TGTGCCAGCAGGTCGGGGGTGGACGGCCCTATACTTTATGGCTACACCTTC.